The text below deals with one T cell receptor (beta chain). Its antigen is not known. The sample is drawn from a study of cytomegalovirus exposure and HLA in healthy donors. Broader study findings: CMV serostatus was the only immune exposure information that was available. The authors judged a highly shared variant cluster likely a sequencing artifact. Many donors shared some public TCRs, even though most TCR sequences were rare.

J was trimmed by 4 bases and V by 0 bases; bases with no gene match: 4. CDR3 size: 15 residues. The V gene's germline CDR1 is SGDLS and CDR2 YYNGEE. 13 Jbeta primers and 60 Vbeta primers were used for the PCR. Data came from immunoSEQ multiplex PCR; TCRdb stores just in-frame clones and leaves some out. The sample carries about 130,000 clones, around 85% recorded once. Material: PBMCs. This receptor was taken from a boy aged 5 to 17 in good health and CMV-seronegative. V is TRBV9 and J is TRBJ2-1; TRBD2 matches at 7 bases. The DNA of the CDR3 is TGTGCCAGCAGCGTAGATGAGCGGGGATACAATGAGCAGTTCTTC. This encodes CASSVDERGYNEQFF.